Included here is one T cell receptor beta chain sequence, with context. Assay used: immunoSEQ multiplex PCR; TCRdb lists only in-frame clones, some missing. Among around 280,000 clones listed, under 90% were seen once. After removal of 4 bases from V and 2 bases from J, the junction contained 6 bases not matched to a gene. Germline loops: CDR1 SGHNT, CDR2 YYREEE (reference sequence). The CDR3 length is 14 residues. The data originate from a study of blood T cell repertoires in COVID-19. Study in general: T cells, B-cell-depleted T cells, or PBMCs supplied cDNA or gDNA.

The sequencing input was PBMCs or T cells enriched from blood (not recorded which). The clonotype was recovered from a woman between 40 and 55 years old who had recovered from COVID-19. The V and J genes are TRBV5-4 and TRBJ2-7, with 7 bases that match TRBD1. In nucleotides, the CDR3 is TGTGCCAGCAGCATTTGGGACAGTCCCTACGAGCAGTACTTC. It specifies CASSIWDSPYEQYF.